This T cell receptor beta chain was documented in a study of blood T cells in healthy people across ages. The authors ran a second PCR of about 7 to 11 cycles using a sample-barcoded 5' primer and a J-beta primer mix. Each CDR3 protein is one row after TCRdb ran MiXCR on the 5' RACE reads. The repertoire holds hundreds of thousands of distinct CDR3 sequences, with under 30% as singletons. This clonotype showed up just a few times. Per germline, CDR1 SEHNR and CDR2 FQNEAQ (reference sequence). The ends lost 3 bases at V and 3 bases at J; junction bases unmatched: 3. The CDR3 length is 15 residues. The specimen sequenced was blood. The chain has TRBV7-9 and TRBJ2-2, with 8 bases fitting TRBD1. The receptor was derived from a woman aged 80 or over in good health. The CDR3 loop reads CASSFPQGDTGELFF. The DNA for the CDR3 is TGTGCCAGCAGCTTCCCACAGGGGGACACCGGGGAGCTGTTTTTT.